One and the same sample provided the 5 T cell receptor beta chains below, sequenced in a study of blood T cells in healthy people across ages. Primers used in a second PCR of about 6 to 11 cycles were a sample-barcoded 5' primer and a J-beta primer mix. MiXCR, applied by TCRdb to the 5' RACE reads, yields one record per CDR3 protein. The sample has roughly 1.6 million distinct CDR3 sequences, roughly 32% seen once. The source material was blood. All receptors come from a woman aged 25 to 39 in good health.

The chain carries TRBV20-1 and TRBJ1-2; 9 nucleotides align to TRBD1. The V gene's germline CDR1 is DFQATT and CDR2 SNEGSKA (reference sequence). This CDR3 contains 13 residues. Germline trimming cut 5 bases from V and 5 bases from J; bases unmatched to any gene: 6. The CDR3 DNA reads TGCAGTGCTTCTTGGGGGACAGGGTATGGCTACACCTTC. As protein: CSASWGTGYGYTF.

Points on this clonotype: A read error may explain this, as a much larger clone is one base away. The CDR3 region is CASSLLNHEQFF. The CDR3 nucleotides read TGTGCCAGCAGCTTACTGAACCATGAGCAGTTCTTC. The chain recombines TRBV11-1 with TRBJ2-1; D uncertain. Trimming removed 2 bases from V and 8 bases from J, with 7 bases in between. The germline gives CDR1 SGHAT, CDR2 FQDESV (reference sequence). The CDR3 has 12 residues.

For this clonotype: With a much larger clone just one base away, this may be a read error. The chain employs TRBV4-1 and TRBJ2-3; D unresolved. Germline CDR1 reads MGHRA; CDR2 reads YSYEKL. The CDR3 is made up of 14 amino acids. The CDR3: CASSQVLTIDTRYF. The CDR3, as DNA: TGCGCCAGCAGCCAAGTATTAACAATAGATACGCGGTATTTT.

Only a few counts were recorded for this clonotype. The rearrangement links TRBV6-1 to TRBJ2-4; 8 nucleotides line up with TRBD1. Germline V lookup: CDR1 MNHNS, CDR2 SASEGT. With 3 bases clipped from V and 0 bases from J, the junction kept 10 bases outside the gene matches. CDR3 length equals 18 residues. CDR3 amino acids: CASSDRTGTLLAKNIQYF. Written as DNA, the CDR3 is TGTGCCAGCAGTGACCGGACAGGGACTCTACTAGCCAAAAACATTCAGTACTTC.

Only a few counts were recorded for this clonotype. The rearrangement links TRBV29-1 to TRBJ1-1, with no clear D. The V and J ends lost 7 bases and 0 bases respectively, with 15 bases between them. There are 14 residues in the CDR3. The V gene's germline CDR1 is SQVTM and CDR2 ANQGSEA. CDR3 loop: CSALNKSLNTEAFF. The DNA of the CDR3 is TGCAGCGCACTAAACAAGTCTCTGAACACTGAAGCTTTCTTT.